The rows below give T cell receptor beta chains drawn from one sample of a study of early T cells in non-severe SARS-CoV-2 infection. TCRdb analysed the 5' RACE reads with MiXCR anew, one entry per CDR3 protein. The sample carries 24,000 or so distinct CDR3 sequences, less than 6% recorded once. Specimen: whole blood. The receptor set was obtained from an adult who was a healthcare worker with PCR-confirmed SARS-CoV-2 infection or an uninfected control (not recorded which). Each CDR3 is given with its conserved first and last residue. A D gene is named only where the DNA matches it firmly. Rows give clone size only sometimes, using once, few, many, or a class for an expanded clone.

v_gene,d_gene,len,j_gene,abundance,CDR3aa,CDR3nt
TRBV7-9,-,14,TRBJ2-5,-,CASSLVLPQETQYF,TGTGCCAGCAGCTTAGTACTGCCGCAAGAGACCCAGTACTTC
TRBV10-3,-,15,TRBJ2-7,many,CAISEGIPTSYEQYF,TGTGCCATCAGTGAGGGTATCCCTACCTCCTACGAGCAGTACTTC
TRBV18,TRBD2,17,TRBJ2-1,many,CASSPQSSGGSYNEQFF,TGTGCCAGCTCACCACAGTCAAGCGGGGGGTCCTACAATGAGCAGTTCTTC
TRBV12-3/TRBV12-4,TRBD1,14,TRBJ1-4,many,CASSPYRGNEKLFF,TGTGCCAGCAGTCCCTACAGGGGGAATGAAAAACTGTTTTTT
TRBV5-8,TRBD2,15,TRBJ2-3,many,CASSPGLAFTDTQYF,TGTGCCAGCAGCCCGGGACTAGCGTTCACAGATACGCAGTATTTT
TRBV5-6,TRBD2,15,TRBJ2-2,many,CASSLVPGGTGELFF,TGTGCCAGCAGCTTGGTACCGGGGGGAACCGGGGAGCTGTTTTTT
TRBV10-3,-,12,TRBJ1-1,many,CAISFRDTEAFF,TGTGCCATCAGTTTCAGGGACACTGAAGCTTTCTTT
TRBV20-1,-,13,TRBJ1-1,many,CSAARGGGTEAFF,TGCAGTGCCGCCAGGGGCGGGGGGACTGAAGCTTTCTTT
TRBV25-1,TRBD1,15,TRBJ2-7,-,CASSDVGTGIYEQYF,TGTGCCAGCAGTGATGTCGGGACAGGGATTTACGAGCAGTACTTC
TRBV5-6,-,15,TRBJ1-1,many,CASSVERAMNTEAFF,TGTGCCAGCAGCGTCGAGAGGGCCATGAACACTGAAGCTTTCTTT
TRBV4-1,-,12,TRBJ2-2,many,CASSQAGGELFF,TGCGCCAGCAGCCAAGCAGGCGGGGAGCTGTTTTTT
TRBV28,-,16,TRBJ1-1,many,CASLLSQGLGDTEAFF,TGTGCCAGCCTCTTGAGTCAGGGGCTCGGGGACACTGAAGCTTTCTTT
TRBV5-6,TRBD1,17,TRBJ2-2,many,CASSPLMRGPDTGELFF,TGTGCCAGCAGCCCCCTTATGAGGGGGCCGGACACCGGGGAGCTGTTTTTT
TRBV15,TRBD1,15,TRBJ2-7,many,CATSRDRGQTYEQYF,TGTGCCACCAGCAGAGATCGGGGACAGACCTACGAGCAGTACTTC
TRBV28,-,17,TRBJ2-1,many,CASSPPPRVRSYNEQFF,TGTGCCAGCAGTCCCCCGCCCCGGGTCCGCTCCTACAATGAGCAGTTCTTC
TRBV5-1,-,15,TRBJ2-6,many,CASSLVHSGANVLTF,TGCGCCAGCAGCTTGGTACATTCTGGGGCCAACGTCCTGACTTTC
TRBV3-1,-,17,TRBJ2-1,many,CASSPRLLRARNNEQFF,TGTGCCAGCAGCCCAAGACTCCTCCGGGCCCGGAACAATGAGCAGTTCTTC
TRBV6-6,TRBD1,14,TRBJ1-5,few,CASTGRGRNQPQHF,TGTGCCAGCACGGGCAGGGGGCGGAATCAGCCCCAGCATTTT
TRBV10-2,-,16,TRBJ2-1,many,CASSESGVSSYNEQFF,TGCGCCAGCAGTGAGTCAGGGGTTAGCTCCTACAATGAGCAGTTCTTC
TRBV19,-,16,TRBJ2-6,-,CASTFGRISGANVLTF,TGTGCCAGTACATTTGGGCGGATCTCTGGGGCCAACGTCCTGACTTTC
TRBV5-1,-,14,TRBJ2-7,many,CASSPKAGYSEQYF,TGCGCCAGCAGCCCCAAGGCAGGGTACAGCGAGCAGTACTTC
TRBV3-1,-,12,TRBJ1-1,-,CASSQGVSEAFF,TGTGCCAGCAGCCAAGGGGTATCTGAAGCTTTCTTT
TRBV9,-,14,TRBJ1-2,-,CASSVGAPGGGYTF,TGTGCCAGCAGCGTAGGTGCCCCCGGAGGTGGCTACACCTTC
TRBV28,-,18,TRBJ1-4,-,CASSSLGDGAATNEKLFF,TGTGCCAGCAGTTCCTTGGGGGACGGAGCTGCAACTAATGAAAAACTGTTTTTT
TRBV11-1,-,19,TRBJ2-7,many,CASSLASSPARGHSYEQYF,TGTGCCAGCAGCTTAGCGTCATCACCTGCGCGGGGGCACTCCTACGAGCAGTACTTC
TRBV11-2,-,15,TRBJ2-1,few,CASSSPRGPYNEQFF,TGTGCCAGCAGCTCCCCCAGGGGCCCCTACAATGAGCAGTTCTTC
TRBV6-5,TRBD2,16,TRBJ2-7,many,CASSYSSGGRSYEQYF,TGTGCCAGCAGTTACTCCAGCGGGGGCCGGTCCTACGAGCAGTACTTC